This T cell receptor (beta chain) was observed in a study of Ad26.COV2.S vaccination and SARS-CoV-2 variants. Measured with immunoSEQ multiplex PCR; TCRdb has only the in-frame clones, and not every one. The profile shows around 450,000 clones, 90% of them singletons. Trimming took off 4 bases at V and 1 base at J, with 15 bases between the two ends. Germline CDR1 and CDR2: SGHNT and YENEEA. This CDR3 has 16 residues. This clone was counted once. Its specificity is not known. General study findings and limits: Vaccine recipients had higher spike-specific TCR breadth than placebo recipients. Possible underestimation of total T cell responses by the TCR breadth and depth analyses was noted.

As to treatment: some 19 received Ad26.COV2.S at low or high dose, single or two shots; about five received placebo; per-sample allocation not given. Material that was analyzed had been drawn on day 63 after the first vaccine or placebo injection. The TCR comes from a person between 18 and 59 years old who received the Ad26.COV2.S COVID-19 vaccine or a placebo. This chain links TRBV11-3 with TRBJ2-3; TRBD1 or TRBD2 may be the D gene (5 bases each). This specimen consisted of peripheral blood, obtained in a trial of Ad26.COV2.S vaccine versus placebo. The chain's CDR3 is CASSSRGRVGTDTQYF. CDR3 in DNA: TGTGCCAGCAGCTCGAGGGGACGGGTCGGCACAGATACGCAGTATTTT.